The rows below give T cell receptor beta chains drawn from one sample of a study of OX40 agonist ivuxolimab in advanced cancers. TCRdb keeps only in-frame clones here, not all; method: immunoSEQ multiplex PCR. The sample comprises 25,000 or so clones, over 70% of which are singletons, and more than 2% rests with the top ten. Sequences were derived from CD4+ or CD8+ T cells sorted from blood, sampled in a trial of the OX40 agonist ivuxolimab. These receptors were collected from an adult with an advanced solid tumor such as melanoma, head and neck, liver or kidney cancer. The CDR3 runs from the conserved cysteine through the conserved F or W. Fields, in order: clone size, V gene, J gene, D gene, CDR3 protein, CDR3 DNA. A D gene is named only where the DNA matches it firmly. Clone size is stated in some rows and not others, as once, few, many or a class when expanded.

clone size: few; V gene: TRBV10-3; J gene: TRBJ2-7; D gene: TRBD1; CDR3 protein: CAISGGTGGHEQYF; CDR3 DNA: TGTGCCATCAGTGGGGGGACAGGGGGCCACGAGCAGTACTTC
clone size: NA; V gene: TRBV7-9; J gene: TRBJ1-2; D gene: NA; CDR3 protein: CASSRDLGRSNYGYTF; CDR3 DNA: TGTGCCAGCAGCCGGGACCTAGGGAGGTCTAACTATGGCTACACCTTC
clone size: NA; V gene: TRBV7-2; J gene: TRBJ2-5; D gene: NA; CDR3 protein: CASSQNGGTLQETQYF; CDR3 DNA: TGTGCCAGCAGTCAAAATGGGGGGACGCTCCAAGAGACCCAGTACTTC
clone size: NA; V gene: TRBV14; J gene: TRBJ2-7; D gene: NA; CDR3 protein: CASSQTQSAGRGYEQYF; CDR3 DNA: TGTGCCAGCAGCCAGACCCAAAGCGCGGGGCGCGGGTACGAGCAGTACTTC
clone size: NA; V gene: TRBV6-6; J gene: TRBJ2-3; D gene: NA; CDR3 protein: CASSYQGTDTQYF; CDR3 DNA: TGTGCCAGCAGTTACCAGGGCACAGATACGCAGTATTTT
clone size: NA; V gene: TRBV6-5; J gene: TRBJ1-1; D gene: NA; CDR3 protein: CASSPVVGREAFF; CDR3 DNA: TGTGCCAGCAGTCCCGTGGTGGGCCGGGAAGCTTTCTTT
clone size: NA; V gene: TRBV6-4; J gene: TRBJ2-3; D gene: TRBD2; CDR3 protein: CASKAGGLPDTQYF; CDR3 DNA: TGTGCCAGCAAGGCGGGGGGCCTCCCAGATACGCAGTATTTT
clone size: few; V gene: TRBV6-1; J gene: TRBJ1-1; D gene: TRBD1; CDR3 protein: CASRRQGTEAFF; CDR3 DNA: TGTGCCAGCAGGCGACAGGGGACTGAAGCTTTCTTT
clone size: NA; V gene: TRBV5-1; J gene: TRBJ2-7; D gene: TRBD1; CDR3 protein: CASSPRTGGTTARYEQYF; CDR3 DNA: TGCGCCAGCAGCCCCCGGACAGGGGGCACTACAGCCCGCTACGAGCAGTACTTC
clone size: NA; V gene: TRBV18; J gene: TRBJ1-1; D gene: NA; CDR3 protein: CASSPPSGRGSTEAFF; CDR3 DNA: TGTGCCAGCTCACCACCAAGCGGGCGCGGCTCAACTGAAGCTTTCTTT
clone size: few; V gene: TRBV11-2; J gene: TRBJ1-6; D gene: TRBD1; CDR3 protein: CASSQRQGGTPLHF; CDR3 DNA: TGTGCCAGCAGCCAAAGACAGGGAGGGACACCCCTCCACTTT
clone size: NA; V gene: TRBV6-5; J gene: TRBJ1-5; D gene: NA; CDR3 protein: CASSYSMDSNQPQHF; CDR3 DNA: TGTGCCAGCAGTTACTCGATGGATAGCAATCAGCCCCAGCATTTT
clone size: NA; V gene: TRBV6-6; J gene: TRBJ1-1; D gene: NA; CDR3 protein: CASSRTPGNTEAFF; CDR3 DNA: TGTGCCAGCAGTAGGACACCCGGGAACACTGAAGCTTTCTTT
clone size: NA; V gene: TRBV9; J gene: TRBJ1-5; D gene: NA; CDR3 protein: CASSSGWGINQPQHF; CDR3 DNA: TGTGCCAGCAGTTCAGGGTGGGGGATCAATCAGCCCCAGCATTTT
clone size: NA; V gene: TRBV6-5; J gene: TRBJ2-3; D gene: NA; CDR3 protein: CATNGAGAGTDTQYF; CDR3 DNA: TGTGCCACAAACGGGGCGGGGGCAGGTACAGATACGCAGTATTTT
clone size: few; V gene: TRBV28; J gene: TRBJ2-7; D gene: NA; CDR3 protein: CASSLTGPSYEQYF; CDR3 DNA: TGTGCCAGCAGTCTTACCGGGCCCTCCTACGAGCAGTACTTC
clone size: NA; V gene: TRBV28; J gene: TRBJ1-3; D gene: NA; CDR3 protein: CASSSFESYSGNTIYF; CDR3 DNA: TGTGCCAGCAGTTCCTTCGAGAGCTACTCTGGAAACACCATATATTTT
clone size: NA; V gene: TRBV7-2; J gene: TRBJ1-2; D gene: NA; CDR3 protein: CASSPRTVDRGYTF; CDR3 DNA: TGTGCCAGCAGCCCCAGGACGGTCGATCGCGGCTACACCTTC
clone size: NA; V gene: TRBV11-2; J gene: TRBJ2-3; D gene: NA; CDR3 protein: CASSLGAVLDTQYF; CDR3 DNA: TGTGCCAGCAGCTTAGGGGCAGTGTTAGATACGCAGTATTTT
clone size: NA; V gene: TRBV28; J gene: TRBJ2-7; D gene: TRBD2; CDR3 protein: CASSLSRGRTSGRVYEQYF; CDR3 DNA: TGTGCCAGCAGTTTATCGAGGGGTAGGACTAGCGGGAGGGTTTACGAGCAGTACTTC
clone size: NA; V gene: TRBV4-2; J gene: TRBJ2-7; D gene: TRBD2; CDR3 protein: CASSAGLAGVYEQYF; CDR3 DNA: TGTGCCAGCAGTGCCGGACTAGCGGGAGTCTACGAGCAGTACTTC
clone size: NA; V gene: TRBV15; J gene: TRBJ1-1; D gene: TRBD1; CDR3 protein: CATRQGENTEAFF; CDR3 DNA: TGTGCCACCAGACAGGGGGAGAACACTGAAGCTTTCTTT
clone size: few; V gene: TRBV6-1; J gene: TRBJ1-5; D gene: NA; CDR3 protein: CASRIARGEEWPQHF; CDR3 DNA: TGTGCCAGCAGAATTGCCAGGGGCGAAGAGTGGCCCCAGCATTTT
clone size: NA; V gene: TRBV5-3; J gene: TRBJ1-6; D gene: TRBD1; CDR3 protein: CARNPGQRSYNSPLHF; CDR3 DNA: TGTGCCAGAAACCCGGGACAGCGATCCTATAATTCACCCCTCCACTTT
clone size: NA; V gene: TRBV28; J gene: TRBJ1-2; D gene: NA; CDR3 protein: CASSLSGVYGYTF; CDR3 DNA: TGTGCCAGCAGTTTGTCGGGGGTCTATGGCTACACCTTC
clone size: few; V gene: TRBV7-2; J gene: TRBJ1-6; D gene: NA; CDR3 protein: CASSDYNSPLHF; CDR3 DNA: TGTGCCAGCAGCGACTATAATTCACCCCTCCACTTT
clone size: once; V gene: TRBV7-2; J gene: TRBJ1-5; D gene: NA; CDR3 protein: CASSLGVNQPQHF; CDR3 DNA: TGTGCCAGCAGCTTAGGAGTAAATCAGCCCCAGCATTTT
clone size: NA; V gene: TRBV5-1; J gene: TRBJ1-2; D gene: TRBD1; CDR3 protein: CASSWDRVGGYTF; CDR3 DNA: TGCGCCAGCAGCTGGGACAGGGTGGGTGGCTACACCTTC
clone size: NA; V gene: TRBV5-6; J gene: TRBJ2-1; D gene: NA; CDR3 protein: CASIPLGEGNEQFF; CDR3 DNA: TGTGCCAGCATCCCGCTAGGGGAAGGAAATGAGCAGTTCTTC
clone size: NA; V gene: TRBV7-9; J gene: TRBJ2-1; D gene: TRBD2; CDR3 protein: CASSAGTSGRNEQFF; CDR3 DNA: TGTGCCAGCAGCGCCGGGACTAGCGGGAGAAATGAGCAGTTCTTC
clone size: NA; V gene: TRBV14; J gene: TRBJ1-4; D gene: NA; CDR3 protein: CASSQWGPRDEKLFF; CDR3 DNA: TGTGCCAGCAGCCAATGGGGACCGCGAGATGAAAAACTGTTTTTT
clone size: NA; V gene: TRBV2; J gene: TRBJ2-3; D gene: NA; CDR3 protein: CASSNLARTDTQYF; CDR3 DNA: TGTGCCAGCAGTAACCTAGCCCGCACAGATACGCAGTATTTT
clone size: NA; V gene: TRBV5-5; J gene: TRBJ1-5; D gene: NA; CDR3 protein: CASSLNRDQPQHF; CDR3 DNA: TGTGCCAGCAGCTTGAATAGAGATCAGCCCCAGCATTTT
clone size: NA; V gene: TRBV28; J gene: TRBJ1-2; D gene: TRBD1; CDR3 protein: CASGTGTNYGYTF; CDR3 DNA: TGTGCCAGCGGGACAGGCACTAACTATGGCTACACCTTC
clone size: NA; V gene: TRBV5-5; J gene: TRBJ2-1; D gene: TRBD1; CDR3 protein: CASSLGWVQGAGEQFF; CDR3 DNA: TGTGCCAGCAGCTTAGGGTGGGTGCAGGGGGCAGGTGAGCAGTTCTTC
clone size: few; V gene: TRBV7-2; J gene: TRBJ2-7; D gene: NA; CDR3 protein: CASSKPDREGQYF; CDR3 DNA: TGTGCCAGCAGCAAACCCGACAGGGAGGGGCAGTACTTC
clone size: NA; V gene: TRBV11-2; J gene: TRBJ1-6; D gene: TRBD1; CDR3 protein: CASTGQGQESLHF; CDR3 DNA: TGTGCCAGCACCGGACAGGGTCAAGAGTCCCTCCACTTT
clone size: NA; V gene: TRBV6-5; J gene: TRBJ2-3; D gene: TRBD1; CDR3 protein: CASSNPDRGTDTQYF; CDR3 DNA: TGTGCCAGCAGTAACCCGGACAGGGGCACAGATACGCAGTATTTT
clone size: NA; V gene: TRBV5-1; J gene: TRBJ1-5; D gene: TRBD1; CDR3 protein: CASRWGQGRDQPQHF; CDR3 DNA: TGCGCCAGCAGATGGGGACAGGGCCGAGATCAGCCCCAGCATTTT
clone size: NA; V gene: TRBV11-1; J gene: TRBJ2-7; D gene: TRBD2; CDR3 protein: CASSPAGWTGTSSSDEQYF; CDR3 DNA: TGTGCCAGCAGCCCGGCCGGATGGACCGGGACTAGTTCGTCCGACGAGCAGTACTTC
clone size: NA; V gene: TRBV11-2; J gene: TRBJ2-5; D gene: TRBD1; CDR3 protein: CASSFHGDSQETQYF; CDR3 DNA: TGTGCCAGCAGCTTCCACGGGGACAGCCAAGAGACCCAGTACTTC
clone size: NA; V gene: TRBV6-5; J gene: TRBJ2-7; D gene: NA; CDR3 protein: CASRRAGLYEQYF; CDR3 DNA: TGTGCCAGCAGAAGGGCAGGACTGTACGAGCAGTACTTC
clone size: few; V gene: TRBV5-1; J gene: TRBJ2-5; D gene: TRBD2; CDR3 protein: CASSLATSGSQETQYF; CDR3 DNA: TGCGCCAGCAGTCTTGCTACTAGCGGCTCACAAGAGACCCAGTACTTC
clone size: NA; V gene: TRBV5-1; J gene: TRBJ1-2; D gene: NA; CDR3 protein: CASSPGGQGRGGGYTF; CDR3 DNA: TGCGCCAGCAGCCCTGGAGGCCAGGGAAGGGGCGGGGGCTACACCTTC
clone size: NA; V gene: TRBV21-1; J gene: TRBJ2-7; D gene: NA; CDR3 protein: CASSKRQGRYEQYF; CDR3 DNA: TGTGCCAGCAGCAAAAGACAGGGGAGGTACGAGCAGTACTTC
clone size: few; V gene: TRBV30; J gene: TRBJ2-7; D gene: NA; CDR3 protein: CAWSRPSSYEQYF; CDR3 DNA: TGTGCCTGGAGTAGGCCAAGCTCCTACGAGCAGTACTTC
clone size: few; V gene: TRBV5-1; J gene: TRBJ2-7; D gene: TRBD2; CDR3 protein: CASSLELAGAYEQYF; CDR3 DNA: TGCGCCAGCAGCTTGGAACTAGCGGGGGCCTACGAGCAGTACTTC
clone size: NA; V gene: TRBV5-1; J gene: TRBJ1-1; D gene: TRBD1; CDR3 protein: CASSADRYTEAFF; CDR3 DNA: TGCGCCAGCAGCGCGGACAGGTACACTGAAGCTTTCTTT
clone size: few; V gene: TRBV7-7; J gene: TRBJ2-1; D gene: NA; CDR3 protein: CASSRADRGVYNEQFF; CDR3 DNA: TGTGCTAGCAGCCGAGCAGACCGGGGTGTTTACAATGAGCAGTTCTTC
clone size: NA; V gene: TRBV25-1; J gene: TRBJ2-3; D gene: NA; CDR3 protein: CASSGNGGSTDTQYF; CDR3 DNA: TGTGCCAGCAGTGGTAACGGGGGTAGCACAGATACGCAGTATTTT
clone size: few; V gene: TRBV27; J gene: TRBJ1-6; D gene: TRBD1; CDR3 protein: CASSLARTGNNSPLHF; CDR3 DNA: TGTGCCAGCAGTTTAGCCCGGACAGGGAATAATTCACCCCTCCACTTT
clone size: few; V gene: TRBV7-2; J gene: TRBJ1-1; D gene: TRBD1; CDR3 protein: CASSLTGGTEAFF; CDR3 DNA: TGTGCCAGCAGCCTAACAGGGGGAACTGAAGCTTTCTTT
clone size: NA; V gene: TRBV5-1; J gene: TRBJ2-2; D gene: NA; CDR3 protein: CASSLGAAAGELFF; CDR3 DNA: TGCGCCAGCAGCTTGGGAGCCGCGGCCGGGGAGCTGTTTTTT
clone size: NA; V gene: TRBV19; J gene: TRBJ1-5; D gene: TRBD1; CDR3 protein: CASKLQGAGSNQPQHF; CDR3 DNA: TGTGCCAGTAAGCTACAGGGGGCCGGGAGCAATCAGCCCCAGCATTTT
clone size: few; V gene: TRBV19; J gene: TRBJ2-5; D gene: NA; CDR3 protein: CASSTQGFQETQYF; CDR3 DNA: TGTGCCAGTAGTACTCAGGGTTTCCAAGAGACCCAGTACTTC